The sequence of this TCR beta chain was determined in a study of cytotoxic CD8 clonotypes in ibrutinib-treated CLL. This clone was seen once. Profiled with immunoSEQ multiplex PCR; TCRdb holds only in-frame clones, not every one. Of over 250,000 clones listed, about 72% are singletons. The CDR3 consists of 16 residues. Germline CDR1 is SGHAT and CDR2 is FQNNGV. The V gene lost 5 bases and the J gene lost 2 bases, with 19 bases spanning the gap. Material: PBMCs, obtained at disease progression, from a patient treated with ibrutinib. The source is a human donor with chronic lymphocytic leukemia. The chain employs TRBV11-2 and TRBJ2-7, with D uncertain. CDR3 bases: TGTGCCAGCAGCCCGAGACTTAAAATAATGACCTACGAGCAGTACTTC. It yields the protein CASSPRLKIMTYEQYF.